The 22 T cell receptor beta chains given below trace back to one sample, sequenced in a study of blood T cell repertoires in COVID-19. TCRdb's table, derived via immunoSEQ multiplex PCR, lists solely in-frame clones and lacks some. The sample lists about 50,000 clones; more than 80% were seen once. Sequencing was carried out using peripheral blood. The receptors derive from a man aged 55 to 69 with acute or convalescent COVID-19.

CDR3 in amino acids: CASSEQVRTGENNQPQHF. CDR3 DNA sequence: TGTGCCAGCAGTGAACAGGTTAGGACAGGGGAGAACAATCAGCCCCAGCATTTT. The chain uses TRBV2 and TRBJ1-5, with 9 positions matching TRBD1. With V trimmed by 2 bases and J by 3 bases, 11 bases remained unmatched. Germline CDR1 SNHLY, CDR2 FYNNEI. The CDR3 has 18 amino acids. Full variable domain (remainder filled in from reference TRBV2 and TRBJ1-5): EPEVTQTPSHQVTQMGQEVILRCVPISNHLYFYWYRQILGQKVEFLVSFYNNEISEKSEIFDDQFSVERPDGSNFTLKIRSTKLEDSAMYFCASSEQVRTGENNQPQHFGDGTRLSIL.

V and J are TRBV7-2 and TRBJ1-6, with 9 bases identical to TRBD1. Germline CDR1 is SGHTA and CDR2 is FQGNSA. Trimming removed 2 bases from V and 9 bases from J; junction bases left unmatched: 2. The CDR3 runs 14 residues. CDR3 sequence reads: CASSLSTGGSPLHF. The CDR3 region has the DNA TGTGCCAGCAGCTTATCGACAGGGGGTTCACCCCTCCACTTT. Variable domain in full (rest from reference TRBV7-2 and TRBJ1-6): GAGVSQSPSNKVTEKGKDVELRCDPISGHTALYWYRQSLGQGLEFLIYFQGNSAPDKSGLPSDRFSAERTGGSVSTLTIQRTQQEDSAVYLCASSLSTGGSPLHFGNGTRLTVT.

J is TRBJ2-4 and V is TRBV4-1, with 9 bases matching TRBD2. J gave up 9 bases and V 1 base, and 10 bases lay outside the gene matches. Germline V gene lookup returns CDR1 MGHRA and CDR2 YSYEKL. This CDR3 contains 16 residues. The CDR3 loop is CASSQVSSGVTAIQYF. In nucleotides, the CDR3 is TGCGCCAGCAGCCAAGTCTCTAGCGGGGTGACAGCCATTCAGTACTTC.

This clone appeared a single time. This chain joins TRBV5-4 and TRBJ2-7; 7 bases map to TRBD1. In germline, CDR1 is SGHNT, CDR2 YYREEE (reference sequence). The V gene end was trimmed by 3 bases and the J gene end by 5 bases; junction bases not matched to a gene: 17. The length of the CDR3 is 17 residues. The DNA of the CDR3 is TGTGCCAGCAGCTCCCTCGGGACAGACCGATATATTGACGAGCAGTACTTC. This gives the protein CASSSLGTDRYIDEQYF.

The chain combines TRBV11-1 with TRBJ2-7; a possible D gene is TRBD1 (6 bases). CDR3 length: 16 residues. The V end was cut by 4 bases, the J end by 2 bases, with 18 bases between. CDR1 and CDR2 (germline): SGHAT, FQDESV (reference sequence). CDR3 DNA: TGTGCCAGCAGCTCTGCAGGGGCGCCGACGCCCTACGAGCAGTACTTC. Residues: CASSSAGAPTPYEQYF. Full variable domain (rest looked up from reference TRBV11-1 and TRBJ2-7): EAEVAQSPRYKITEKSQAVAFWCDPISGHATLYWYRQILGQGPELLVQFQDESVVDDSQLPKDRFSAERLKGVDSTLKIQPAELGDSAMYLCASSSAGAPTPYEQYFGPGTRLTVT.

The rearrangement uses TRBV25-1 and TRBJ1-1; possibly TRBD1 for D (5 bases). The CDR3 totals 15 residues. CDR1 is MGHDK, CDR2 SYGVNS, per germline. Trimming stripped 3 bases from V and 7 bases from J, with 18 bases between. This CDR3 is CASSDCWGVGGEAFF. In DNA, the CDR3 is TGTGCCAGCAGTGATTGCTGGGGGGTGGGAGGTGAAGCTTTCTTT.

The chain has TRBV12-5 and TRBJ1-6, with 12 bases lining up with TRBD1. CDR3 length equals 15 residues. The germline V gene has CDR1 LGHNT and CDR2 FRNRAP. Germline trimming cut 4 bases from V and 11 bases from J; bases unmatched to any gene: 6. The CDR3 is CASGWGQGALAPLHF. The CDR3 region has the DNA TGTGCTAGTGGTTGGGGACAGGGGGCGTTGGCACCCCTCCACTTT.

V usage is TRBV25-1 and J usage is TRBJ1-1, with TRBD1 matching over 8 bases. From germline, CDR1 is MGHDK and CDR2 SYGVNS. With V trimmed by 2 bases and J by 3 bases, 2 bases remained unmatched. CDR3 length: 14 residues. The CDR3 sequence is CASSERTGYTEAFF. Here the CDR3 DNA reads TGTGCCAGCAGTGAACGGACAGGGTACACTGAAGCTTTCTTT.

The rearrangement joins TRBV12-3 or TRBV12-4 to TRBJ1-2, with D tentatively TRBD1 (6 bases). Deletions cut 3 bases from V and 7 bases from J, with 9 bases between. This CDR3 comprises 12 residues. CDR3 loop: CASSFQTGGYTF. CDR3 sequence (DNA): TGTGCCAGCAGTTTTCAGACAGGTGGCTACACCTTC.

The chain is built from TRBV2 and TRBJ1-1; 8 nucleotides align to TRBD1. Looked up from germline, CDR1 is SNHLY and CDR2 is FYNNEI. The ends lost 5 bases at V and 6 bases at J; junction bases unmatched: 5. The CDR3 is 13 amino acids. The DNA for the CDR3 is TGTGCCAGCAGTTTGCAGGGGGCTTCTGAAGCTTTCTTT. Translated: CASSLQGASEAFF.

The chain couples TRBV19 to TRBJ2-5, with TRBD1 identical over 7 bases. The CDR3 consists of 14 residues. Germline V gives CDR1 LNHDA, CDR2 SQIVND (reference sequence). J was trimmed by 4 bases and V by 4 bases; bases with no gene match: 6. CDR3 DNA sequence: TGTGCCAGTAGTACTACAGGGGAGATAGAGACCCAGTACTTC. This sequence encodes CASSTTGEIETQYF.

This rearrangement joins TRBV6-1 to TRBJ2-1, with D possibly matching TRBD1 (6 bases). Germline lookup yields CDR1 MNHNS and CDR2 SASEGT. Between the trimmed V and J ends, which lost 2 bases and 8 bases, there was a span of 10 bases. The CDR3 spans 13 residues. The CDR3 DNA reads as TGTGCCAGCAGTGAAAACAGGGTACATGAGCAGTTCTTC. Encoded protein: CASSENRVHEQFF.

This clone was found once. The J gene is TRBJ2-1, the V gene TRBV5-6; 8 bases are shared with TRBD1. The CDR3 has 16 residues. The germline gives CDR1 SGHDT, CDR2 YYEEEE. The V and J ends lost 0 bases and 1 base, in that order; junction bases with no gene match: 3. CDR3 DNA: TGTGCCAGCAGCTTGGGGGGACAGGTGTCCTACAATGAGCAGTTCTTC. Its translation: CASSLGGQVSYNEQFF.

The chain is built from TRBV10-3 and TRBJ1-2; a weak D match, TRBD1 (5 bases). The CDR3 consists of 13 residues. Germline assignment: CDR1 ENHRY and CDR2 SYGVKD. Trimming left V 11 bases short and J 4 bases short, with 17 bases between. The CDR3 is CAARGGDGYGYTF. The DNA of the CDR3 is TGTGCCGCCCGGGGGGGGGATGGCTATGGCTACACCTTC.

This clone has just a few counts. The chain employs TRBV5-6 and TRBJ1-6; 8 bases fit TRBD1. Trimming removed 5 bases from V and 10 bases from J; junction bases left unmatched: 11. CDR3 length: 15 residues. Germline loops: CDR1 SGHDT, CDR2 YYEEEE. The CDR3: CASSSPGTGRSPLHF. The CDR3 nucleotides are TGTGCCAGCAGTTCGCCCGGGACAGGTCGCTCACCCCTCCACTTT.

The chain recombines TRBV29-1 with TRBJ1-3; tentative D call: TRBD1 (5 bases). The germline CDR1 and CDR2 sequences are SQVTM and ANQGSEA. Trimming took off 6 bases at V and 0 bases at J, with 12 bases between the two ends. The CDR3 covers 14 residues. CDR3 in amino acids: CSVRGDHSGNTIYF. The CDR3 DNA reads as TGCAGCGTCCGGGGGGACCACTCTGGAAACACCATATATTTT.

V usage is TRBV13 and J usage is TRBJ2-3; 10 positions agree with TRBD1. CDR1 is PRHDT and CDR2 is FYEKMQ in the germline V gene (reference sequence). V trimming: 5 bases; J trimming: 5 bases; junction bases outside the gene matches: 4. The CDR3 is 14 amino acids. The DNA of the CDR3 is TGTGCCAGCAGCCCGGGACAGGGGATAGATACGCAGTATTTT. This translates into CASSPGQGIDTQYF.

The gene calls are TRBV27 and TRBJ2-4; 10 bases map to TRBD1. The germline CDR1 and CDR2 sequences are MNHEY and SMNVEV (reference sequence). The CDR3 has 14 amino acids. V dropped 6 bases and J dropped 9; count of bases not matched to a gene: 8. The CDR3 loop reads CASSYSGQGSIQYF. The CDR3 DNA reads TGTGCCAGCAGCTATTCGGGACAGGGGAGCATTCAGTACTTC.

This chain links TRBV2 with TRBJ2-6; D is undetermined. V was trimmed by 2 bases and J by 0 bases, leaving 14 bases between them. The CDR3 spans 18 residues. CDR1 and CDR2 (germline): SNHLY, FYNNEI. The CDR3 region has the DNA TGTGCCAGCAGTGAAAGAGGAGACTGGAGCTCTGGGGCCAACGTCCTGACTTTC. Protein sequence: CASSERGDWSSGANVLTF.

The chain recombines TRBV30 with TRBJ2-7, with D possibly matching TRBD1 (5 bases). CDR1 is GTSNPN and CDR2 is SVGIG in the germline V gene (reference sequence). The V gene lost 3 bases and the J gene lost 5 bases, with 11 bases spanning the gap. This CDR3 has 12 residues. The CDR3: CAWRADRNEQYF. The CDR3 bases are TGTGCCTGGAGGGCCGACAGAAACGAGCAGTACTTC.

This chain links TRBV11-2 with TRBJ1-1, with D maybe TRBD1 (6 bases). The germline V gene encodes CDR1 SGHAT and CDR2 FQNNGV. The CDR3 totals 13 residues. V was pared by 11 bases and J by 2 bases, with 15 bases between. The CDR3 bases are TGTGCCGTATTCGGACAGATAAACACTGAAGCTTTCTTT. Translation: CAVFGQINTEAFF.

The chain uses TRBV27 and TRBJ1-2; 7 bases are shared with TRBD1. V lost 3 bases to trimming and J lost 3 bases; unmatched junction nucleotides: 4. The germline V gene encodes CDR1 MNHEY and CDR2 SMNVEV (reference sequence). The CDR3 is made up of 14 amino acids. In DNA form, the CDR3 reads TGTGCCAGCAGTTTCCGCAGGGGGGACTATGGCTACACCTTC. Its translation: CASSFRRGDYGYTF.